The 17 T cell receptor beta chains listed next were all sequenced from one sample in a study of blood T cell repertoires in COVID-19. Measured with immunoSEQ multiplex PCR; TCRdb has only the in-frame clones, and not every one. The table shows around 70,000 clones, with roughly 82% occurring only once. Sequencing was performed on peripheral blood. All receptors come from a woman aged 55-69 years with acute or convalescent COVID-19.

V and J are TRBV29-1 and TRBJ1-2, with 8 nucleotides matching TRBD1. Per the germline V gene, CDR1 is SQVTM and CDR2 is ANQGSEA. V lost 3 bases, J lost 4 bases, and 16 bases stayed unmatched. The CDR3 has 17 residues. As DNA, the CDR3 is TGCAGCGTTGATACTCCGGGACAGGCCTTAACCACCTATGGCTACACCTTC. Translated: CSVDTPGQALTTYGYTF.

The chain employs TRBV19 and TRBJ2-1; 10 bases are a match to TRBD1. This CDR3 has 16 amino acids. In germline, CDR1 is LNHDA, CDR2 SQIVND (reference sequence). V lost 4 bases to trimming and J lost 4 bases; unmatched junction nucleotides: 7. CDR3 residues: CASSRTGGGLYNEQFF. CDR3 coding DNA: TGTGCCAGTAGTAGGACAGGGGGGGGATTGTACAATGAGCAGTTCTTC.

The chain recombines TRBV6-5 with TRBJ1-5; tentatively, D is TRBD1 (6 bases). CDR1 and CDR2 from the germline V gene are MNHEY and SVGAGI. Trimming pared 5 bases from V and 3 bases from J, leaving 11 bases between. The CDR3 has 14 residues. CDR3 sequence: CASSTRDTNQPQHF. The CDR3 DNA follows: TGTGCCAGCAGTACCCGGGACACCAATCAGCCCCAGCATTTT.

This CDR3 is CASSPQVGELFF. The CDR3 DNA reads TGTGCCAGCAGTCCACAAGTCGGGGAGCTGTTTTTT. This chain connects TRBV12-3 or TRBV12-4 to TRBJ2-2; D gene unclear. Trimming removed 5 bases from V and 7 bases from J, with 8 bases in between. The CDR3 runs 12 residues.

CDR3 loop: CASSATGINYGYTF. The CDR3 DNA follows: TGTGCCAGCAGTGCGACAGGGATCAACTATGGCTACACCTTC. The chain couples TRBV9 to TRBJ1-2, with TRBD1 matching over 7 bases. The CDR3 runs 14 residues. From germline, CDR1 is SGDLS and CDR2 YYNGEE. V trimming: 5 bases; J trimming: 2 bases; junction bases outside the gene matches: 6.

This chain uses TRBV5-5 with TRBJ1-2, with TRBD1 matching 9 bases. Trimming removed 4 bases from V and 2 bases from J; junction bases left unmatched: 6. Germline-derived CDR1 and CDR2 are SGHKS and YYEKEE (reference sequence). This CDR3 region has 15 residues. DNA for the CDR3: TGTGCCAGCAGCCTAAGGGACAGGGCGAACTATGGCTACACCTTC. Residues: CASSLRDRANYGYTF. The whole variable domain, remainder taken from reference TRBV5-5 and TRBJ1-2, is DAGVTQSPTHLIKTRGQQVTLRCSPISGHKSVSWYQQVLGQGPQFIFQYYEKEERGRGNFPDRFSARQFPNYSSELNVNALLLGDSALYLCASSLRDRANYGYTFGSGTRLTVV.

This chain joins TRBV6-2 or TRBV6-3 and TRBJ2-3; 7 bases match TRBD1. The CDR3 sequence is 14 residues long. Germline V lookup: CDR1 MNHEY, CDR2 SVGEGT. Trimming removed 2 bases from V and 4 bases from J; junction bases left unmatched: 3. The CDR3 spells CASSYTGDPDTQYF. In DNA form, the CDR3 reads TGTGCCAGCAGTTACACAGGGGACCCAGATACGCAGTATTTT.

This sequence joins TRBV6-5 and TRBJ2-1; the D is unclear. Germline V gene data show CDR1 as MNHEY and CDR2 as SVGAGI. Trimming stripped 2 bases from V and 2 bases from J, with 10 bases between. This CDR3 has 15 amino acids. DNA for the CDR3: TGTGCCAGCAGTTACGCGGCGGTACCCTACAATGAGCAGTTCTTC. Residues: CASSYAAVPYNEQFF.

V usage is TRBV12-3 or TRBV12-4 and J usage is TRBJ1-5, with 8 bases lining up with TRBD1. Unmatched junction bases numbered 6, after V lost 6 bases and J lost 11 bases. The CDR3 contains 12 residues. In nucleotides, the CDR3 is TGTGCCAGCAGGAGGACAGGGAGCTCCCAGCATTTT. Amino acids: CASRRTGSSQHF.

The rearrangement uses TRBV18 and TRBJ2-7; unclear D gene. Trimming stripped 3 bases from V and 1 base from J, with 10 bases between. The CDR3 spans 14 residues. Looked up from germline, CDR1 is KGHSH and CDR2 is LQKENI. This CDR3 reads CASSPQKASYEQYF. CDR3 sequence (DNA): TGTGCCAGCTCACCCCAGAAAGCGTCCTACGAGCAGTACTTC.

The rearrangement joins TRBV29-1 to TRBJ1-1; D is unresolved. The V end was cut by 4 bases, the J end by 8 bases, with 17 bases between. Germline CDR1 is SQVTM and CDR2 is ANQGSEA. The CDR3 length is 13 residues. CDR3 sequence reads: CSVVGQITAEAFF. The CDR3 DNA is TGCAGCGTTGTTGGGCAAATTACTGCCGAAGCTTTCTTT.

This chain connects TRBV27 to TRBJ1-2; 8 bases align to TRBD1. The V segment lost 5 bases and the J segment 4 bases; nucleotides outside the gene matches: 0. Germline V gives CDR1 MNHEY, CDR2 SMNVEV (reference sequence). The CDR3 is 12 amino acids. In DNA form, the CDR3 reads TGTGCCAGCAGTGGACAGGGCTATGGCTACACCTTC. Translating gives CASSGQGYGYTF.

The chain recombines TRBV18 with TRBJ2-5; 12 bases line up with TRBD2. Germline-derived CDR1 and CDR2 are KGHSH and LQKENI. The CDR3 is 17 residues long. The trim removed 5 bases at V and 5 bases at J, leaving 12 bases unmatched. This CDR3 is CASSSSGGALSTETQYF. CDR3 sequence (DNA): TGTGCCAGCTCATCTAGCGGGGGGGCCTTATCCACGGAGACCCAGTACTTC. Looking up the rest from reference TRBV18 and TRBJ2-5 gives the full variable domain: NAGVMQNPRHLVRRRGQEARLRCSPMKGHSHVYWYRQLPEEGLKFMVYLQKENIIDESGMPKERFSAEFPKEGPSILRIQQVVRGDSAAYFCASSSSGGALSTETQYFGPGTRLLVL.

This clone was recorded a few times. The V and J genes are TRBV19 and TRBJ2-3, with 10 bases fitting TRBD1. V lost 10 bases, J lost 2 bases, and 6 bases stayed unmatched. Germline CDR1 reads LNHDA; CDR2 reads SQIVND (reference sequence). There are 14 residues in the CDR3. The CDR3 DNA reads as TGTGCCACCCGACAGGGGGCTTTCACAGATACGCAGTATTTT. Protein: CATRQGAFTDTQYF. Supplemented by reference TRBV19 and TRBJ2-3, the full variable domain reads DGGITQSPKYLFRKEGQNVTLSCEQNLNHDAMYWYRQDPGQGLRLIYYSQIVNDFQKGDIAEGYSVSREKKESFPLTVTSAQKNPTAFYLCATRQGAFTDTQYFGPGTRLTVL.

CDR3 loop: CASSIGRGDEKLFF. CDR3 nucleotide sequence: TGTGCCAGTAGTATAGGCAGGGGCGATGAAAAACTGTTTTTT. This rearrangement joins TRBV19 to TRBJ1-4; D perhaps matches TRBD1 (6 bases). CDR1 is LNHDA, CDR2 SQIVND, per germline (reference sequence). The CDR3 totals 14 residues. With 1 base removed from V and 6 bases from J, the gap between germline ends came to 9 bases.

The chain is built from TRBV5-1 and TRBJ2-5, with 9 bases identical to TRBD2. V lost 0 bases to trimming and J lost 7 bases; unmatched junction nucleotides: 10. This CDR3 is built from 16 residues. Germline CDR1 and CDR2: SGHRS and YFSETQ. The CDR3 DNA reads as TGCGCCAGCAGCTTGGGGGATAGCGGGGGTACGCGGACCCAGTACTTC. It codes for CASSLGDSGGTRTQYF.

The gene calls are TRBV5-1 and TRBJ2-5; 8 nucleotides line up with TRBD2. This CDR3 is 17 amino acids long. Trimming took 0 bases from V and 0 from J; bases not matched to a gene: 7. Germline loops: CDR1 SGHRS, CDR2 YFSETQ. In DNA, the CDR3 is TGCGCCAGCAGCTTGGCCGGTCTAGCGGGTAACCAAGAGACCCAGTACTTC. It translates to CASSLAGLAGNQETQYF.